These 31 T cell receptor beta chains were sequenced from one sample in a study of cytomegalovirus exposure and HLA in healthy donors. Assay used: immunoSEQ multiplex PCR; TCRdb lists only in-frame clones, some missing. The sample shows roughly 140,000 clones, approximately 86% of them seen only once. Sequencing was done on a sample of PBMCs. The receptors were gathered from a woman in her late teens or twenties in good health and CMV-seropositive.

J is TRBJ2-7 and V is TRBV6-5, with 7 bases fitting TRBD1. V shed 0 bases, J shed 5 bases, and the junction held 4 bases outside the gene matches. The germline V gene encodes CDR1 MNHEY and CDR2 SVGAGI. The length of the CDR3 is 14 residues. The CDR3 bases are TGTGCCAGCAGTTACTCCGACAGGGCCCACGAGCAGTACTTC. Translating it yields CASSYSDRAHEQYF.

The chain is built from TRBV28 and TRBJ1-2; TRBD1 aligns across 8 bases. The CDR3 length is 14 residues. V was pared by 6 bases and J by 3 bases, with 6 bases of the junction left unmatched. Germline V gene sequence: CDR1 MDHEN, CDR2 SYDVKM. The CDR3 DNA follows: TGTGCCAGCAGCCAGATGACAGGGGACTATGGCTACACCTTC. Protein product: CASSQMTGDYGYTF.

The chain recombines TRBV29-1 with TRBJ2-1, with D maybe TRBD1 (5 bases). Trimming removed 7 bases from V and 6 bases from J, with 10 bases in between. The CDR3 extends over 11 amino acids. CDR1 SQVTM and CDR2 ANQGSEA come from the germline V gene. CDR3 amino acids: CSARQINEQFF. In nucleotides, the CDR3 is TGCAGCGCCCGACAGATCAATGAGCAGTTCTTC.

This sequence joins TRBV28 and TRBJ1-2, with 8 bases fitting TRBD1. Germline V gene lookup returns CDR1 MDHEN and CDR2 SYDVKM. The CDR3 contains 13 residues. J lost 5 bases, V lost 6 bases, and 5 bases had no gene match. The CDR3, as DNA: TGTGCCAGCAGATACGACAGGGGTTATGGCTACACCTTC. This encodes CASRYDRGYGYTF.

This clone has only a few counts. CDR3 in DNA: TGCGCCAGCAGCCCCCGGACAAAGCCCACTGAAGCTTTCTTT. This codes for CASSPRTKPTEAFF. The rearrangement joins TRBV4-1 to TRBJ1-1; tentative D call: TRBD1 (5 bases). The V end was cut by 4 bases, the J end by 4 bases, with 13 bases between. Germline CDR1 is MGHRA and CDR2 is YSYEKL. This CDR3 is 14 amino acids long.

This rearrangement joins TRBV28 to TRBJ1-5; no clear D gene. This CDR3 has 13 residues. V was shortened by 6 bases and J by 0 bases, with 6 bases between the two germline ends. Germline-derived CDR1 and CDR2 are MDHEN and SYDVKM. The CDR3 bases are TGTGCCAGCAGCGGTTATAGCAATCAGCCCCAGCATTTT. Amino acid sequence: CASSGYSNQPQHF.

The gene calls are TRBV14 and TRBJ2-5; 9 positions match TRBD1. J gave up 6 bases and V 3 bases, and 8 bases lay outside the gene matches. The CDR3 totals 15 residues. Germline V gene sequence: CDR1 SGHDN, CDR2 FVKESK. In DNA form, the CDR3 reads TGTGCCAGCAGCCAGTCAGGACAGGGGAGGAAGACCCAGTACTTC. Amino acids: CASSQSGQGRKTQYF.

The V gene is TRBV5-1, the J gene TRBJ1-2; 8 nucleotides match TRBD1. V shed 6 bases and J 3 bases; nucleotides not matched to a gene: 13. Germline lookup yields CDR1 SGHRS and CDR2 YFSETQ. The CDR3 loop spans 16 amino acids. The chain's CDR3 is CASNEGWQGAHYGYTF. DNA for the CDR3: TGCGCCAGCAACGAGGGGTGGCAGGGGGCGCACTATGGCTACACCTTC.

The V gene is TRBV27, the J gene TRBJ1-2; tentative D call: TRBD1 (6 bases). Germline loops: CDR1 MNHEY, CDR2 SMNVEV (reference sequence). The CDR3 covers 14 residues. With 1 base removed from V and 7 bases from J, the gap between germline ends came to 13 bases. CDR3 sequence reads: CASSLFGGLGGYTF. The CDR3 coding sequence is TGTGCCAGCAGTTTATTCGGGGGGCTAGGTGGCTACACCTTC.

CDR3 amino acids: CASSLEQGVTNSPLHF. The CDR3 DNA reads as TGCGCCAGCAGCTTGGAACAGGGGGTTACCAATTCACCCCTCCACTTT. The J gene is TRBJ1-6, the V gene TRBV5-1; 8 nucleotides line up with TRBD1. The CDR3 is 16 amino acids. V dropped 0 bases and J dropped 7; count of bases not matched to a gene: 6. Germline V gives CDR1 SGHRS, CDR2 YFSETQ.

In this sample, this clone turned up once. The CDR3 is CASSSGTSGEVETQYF. The CDR3 DNA is TGTGCCAGCAGTTCTGGCACTAGCGGGGAAGTAGAGACCCAGTACTTC. The genes are TRBV27 and TRBJ2-5; TRBD2 matches at 10 bases. Trimming removed 4 bases from V and 4 bases from J; junction bases left unmatched: 9. Germline CDR1 is MNHEY and CDR2 is SMNVEV (reference sequence). There are 16 residues in the CDR3.

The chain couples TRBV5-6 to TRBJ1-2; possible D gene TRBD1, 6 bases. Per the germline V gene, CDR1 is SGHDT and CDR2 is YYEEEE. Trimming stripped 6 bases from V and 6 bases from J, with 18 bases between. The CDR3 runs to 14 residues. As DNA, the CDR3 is TGTGCCAGCACCAATACAGGGCGCTCTGATGGCTACACCTTC. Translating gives CASTNTGRSDGYTF.

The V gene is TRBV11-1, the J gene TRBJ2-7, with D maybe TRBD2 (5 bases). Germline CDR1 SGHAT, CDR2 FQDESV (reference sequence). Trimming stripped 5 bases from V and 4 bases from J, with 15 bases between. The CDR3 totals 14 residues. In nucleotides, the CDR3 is TGTGCCAGCAGCCGCCGGCGGGTGCCATACGAGCAGTACTTC. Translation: CASSRRRVPYEQYF.

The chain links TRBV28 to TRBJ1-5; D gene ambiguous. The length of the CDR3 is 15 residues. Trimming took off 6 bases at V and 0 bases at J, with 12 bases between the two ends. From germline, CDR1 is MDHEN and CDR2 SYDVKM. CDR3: CASSNREYSNQPQHF. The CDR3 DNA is TGTGCCAGCAGCAATCGGGAGTATAGCAATCAGCCCCAGCATTTT.

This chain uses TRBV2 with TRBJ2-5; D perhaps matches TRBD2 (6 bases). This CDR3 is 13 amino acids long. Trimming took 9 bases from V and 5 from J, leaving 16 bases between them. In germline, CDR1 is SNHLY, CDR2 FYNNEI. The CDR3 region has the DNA TGTGCCAGTAGGGACTTTCCCCGGGAGACCCAGTACTTC. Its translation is CASRDFPRETQYF. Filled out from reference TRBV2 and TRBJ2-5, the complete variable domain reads EPEVTQTPSHQVTQMGQEVILRCVPISNHLYFYWYRQILGQKVEFLVSFYNNEISEKSEIFDDQFSVERPDGSNFTLKIRSTKLEDSAMYFCASRDFPRETQYFGPGTRLLVL.

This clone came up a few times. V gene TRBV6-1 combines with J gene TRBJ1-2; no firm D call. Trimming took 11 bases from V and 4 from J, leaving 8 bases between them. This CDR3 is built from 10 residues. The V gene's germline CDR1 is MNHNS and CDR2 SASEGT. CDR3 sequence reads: CAGNSYGYTF. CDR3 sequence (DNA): TGTGCCGGTAACAGCTATGGCTACACCTTC.

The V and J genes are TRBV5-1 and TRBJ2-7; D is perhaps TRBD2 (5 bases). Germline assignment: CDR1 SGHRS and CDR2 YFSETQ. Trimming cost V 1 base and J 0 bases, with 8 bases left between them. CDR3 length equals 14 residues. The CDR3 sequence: CASSLRTPSYEQYF. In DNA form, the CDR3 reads TGCGCCAGCAGCTTGAGGACTCCCTCCTACGAGCAGTACTTC.

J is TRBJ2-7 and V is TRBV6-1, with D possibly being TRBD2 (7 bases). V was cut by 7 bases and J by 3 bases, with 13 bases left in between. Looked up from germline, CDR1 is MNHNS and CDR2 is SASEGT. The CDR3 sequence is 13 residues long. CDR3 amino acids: CASKAGAGYEQYF. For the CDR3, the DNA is TGTGCCAGCAAGGCGGGGGCAGGCTACGAGCAGTACTTC.

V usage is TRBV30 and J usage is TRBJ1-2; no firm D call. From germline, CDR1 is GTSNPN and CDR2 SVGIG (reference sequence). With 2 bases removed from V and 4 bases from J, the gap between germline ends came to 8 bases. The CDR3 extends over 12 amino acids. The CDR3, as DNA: TGTGCCTGGAGTACCGGGGTCTATGGCTACACCTTC. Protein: CAWSTGVYGYTF. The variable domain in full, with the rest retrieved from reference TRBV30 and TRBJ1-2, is SQTIHQWPATLVQPVGSPLSLECTVEGTSNPNLYWYRQAAGRGLQLLFYSVGIGQISSEVPQNLSASRPQDRQFILSSKKLLLSDSGFYLCAWSTGVYGYTFGSGTRLTVV.

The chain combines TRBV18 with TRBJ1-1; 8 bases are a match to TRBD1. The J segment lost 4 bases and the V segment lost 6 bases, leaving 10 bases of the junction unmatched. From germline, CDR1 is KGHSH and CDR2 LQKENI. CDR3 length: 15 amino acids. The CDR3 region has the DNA TGTGCCAGCTCGCAAAACGCAGACAGGGGCACTGAAGCTTTCTTT. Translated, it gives CASSQNADRGTEAFF. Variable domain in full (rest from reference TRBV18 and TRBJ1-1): NAGVMQNPRHLVRRRGQEARLRCSPMKGHSHVYWYRQLPEEGLKFMVYLQKENIIDESGMPKERFSAEFPKEGPSILRIQQVVRGDSAAYFCASSQNADRGTEAFFGQGTRLTVV.

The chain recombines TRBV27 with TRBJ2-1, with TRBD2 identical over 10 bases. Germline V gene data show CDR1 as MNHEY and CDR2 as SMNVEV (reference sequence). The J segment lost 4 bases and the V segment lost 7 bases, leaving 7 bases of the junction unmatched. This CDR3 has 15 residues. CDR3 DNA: TGTGCCAGCATGGAGGGGACTAGCGATTACAATGAGCAGTTCTTC. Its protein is CASMEGTSDYNEQFF.

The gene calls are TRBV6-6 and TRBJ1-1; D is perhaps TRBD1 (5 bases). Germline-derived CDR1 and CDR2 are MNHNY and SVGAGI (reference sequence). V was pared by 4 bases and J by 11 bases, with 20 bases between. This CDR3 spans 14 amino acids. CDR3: CASSSGLSSMRAFF. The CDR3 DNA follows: TGTGCCAGCAGTTCGGGACTCTCATCAATGAGGGCTTTCTTT.

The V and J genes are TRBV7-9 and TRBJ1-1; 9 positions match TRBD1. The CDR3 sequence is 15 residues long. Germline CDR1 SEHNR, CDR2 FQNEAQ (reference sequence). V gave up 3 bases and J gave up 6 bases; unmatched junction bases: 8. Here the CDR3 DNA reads TGTGCCAGCAGCTTTACCGGGACAGGGAGCGCTGAAGCTTTCTTT. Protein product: CASSFTGTGSAEAFF.

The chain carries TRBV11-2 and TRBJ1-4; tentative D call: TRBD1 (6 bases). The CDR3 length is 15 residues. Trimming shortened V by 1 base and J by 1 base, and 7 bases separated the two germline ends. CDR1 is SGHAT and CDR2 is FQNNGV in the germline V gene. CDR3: CASSLVDRTNEKLFF. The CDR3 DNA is TGTGCCAGCAGCTTAGTGGACAGAACTAATGAAAAACTGTTTTTT.

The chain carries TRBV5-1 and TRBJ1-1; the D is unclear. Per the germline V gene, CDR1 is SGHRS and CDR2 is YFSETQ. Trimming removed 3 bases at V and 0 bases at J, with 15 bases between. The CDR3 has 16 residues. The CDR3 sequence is CASSYDPADMNTEAFF. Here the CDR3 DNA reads TGCGCCAGCAGCTACGATCCGGCGGATATGAACACTGAAGCTTTCTTT.

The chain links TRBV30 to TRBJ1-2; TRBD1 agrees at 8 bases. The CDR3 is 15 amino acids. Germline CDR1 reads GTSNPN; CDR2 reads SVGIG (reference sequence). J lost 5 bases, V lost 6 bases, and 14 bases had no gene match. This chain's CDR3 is CACPRSAGGRYGYTF. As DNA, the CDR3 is TGTGCCTGTCCACGATCGGCAGGGGGCCGGTATGGCTACACCTTC.

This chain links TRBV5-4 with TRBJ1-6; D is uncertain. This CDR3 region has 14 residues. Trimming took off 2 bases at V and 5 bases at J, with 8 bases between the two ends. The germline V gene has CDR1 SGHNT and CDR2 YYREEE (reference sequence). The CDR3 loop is CASSLTLDNSPLHF. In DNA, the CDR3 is TGTGCCAGCAGCTTAACACTAGATAATTCACCCCTCCACTTT. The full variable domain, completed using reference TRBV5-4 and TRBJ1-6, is ETGVTQSPTHLIKTRGQQVTLRCSSQSGHNTVSWYQQALGQGPQFIFQYYREEENGRGNFPPRFSGLQFPNYSSELNVNALELDDSALYLCASSLTLDNSPLHFGNGTRLTVT.

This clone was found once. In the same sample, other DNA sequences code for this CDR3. This chain's CDR3 is CASSPPSNNEQFF. The DNA for the CDR3 is TGTGCCAGCTCACCACCCAGTAATAATGAGCAGTTCTTC. The chain couples TRBV18 to TRBJ2-1; D not resolved. Germline CDR1 is KGHSH and CDR2 is LQKENI. V was clipped by 0 bases and J by 7 bases, with 7 bases between them. The CDR3 length is 13 residues. Filled out from reference TRBV18 and TRBJ2-1, the complete variable domain reads NAGVMQNPRHLVRRRGQEARLRCSPMKGHSHVYWYRQLPEEGLKFMVYLQKENIIDESGMPKERFSAEFPKEGPSILRIQQVVRGDSAAYFCASSPPSNNEQFFGPGTRLTVL.

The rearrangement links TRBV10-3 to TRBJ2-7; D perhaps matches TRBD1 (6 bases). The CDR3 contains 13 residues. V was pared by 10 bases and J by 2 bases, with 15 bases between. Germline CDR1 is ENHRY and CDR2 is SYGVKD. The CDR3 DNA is TGTGCCACCACAGGGTATCCCCCCTACGAGCAGTACTTC. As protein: CATTGYPPYEQYF.

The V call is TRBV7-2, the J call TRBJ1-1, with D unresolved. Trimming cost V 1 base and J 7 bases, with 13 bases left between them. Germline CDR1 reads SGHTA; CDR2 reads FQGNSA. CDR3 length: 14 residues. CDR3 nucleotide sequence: TGTGCCAGCAGCTTAGTCAGACGGGAGAATGAAGCTTTCTTT. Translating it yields CASSLVRRENEAFF.

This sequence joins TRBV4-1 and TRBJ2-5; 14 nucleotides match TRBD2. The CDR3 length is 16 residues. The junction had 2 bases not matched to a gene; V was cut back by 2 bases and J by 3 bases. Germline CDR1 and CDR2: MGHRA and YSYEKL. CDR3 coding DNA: TGCGCCAGCAGCCAAAGGACTAGCGGGAGGAAAGAGACCCAGTACTTC. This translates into CASSQRTSGRKETQYF.